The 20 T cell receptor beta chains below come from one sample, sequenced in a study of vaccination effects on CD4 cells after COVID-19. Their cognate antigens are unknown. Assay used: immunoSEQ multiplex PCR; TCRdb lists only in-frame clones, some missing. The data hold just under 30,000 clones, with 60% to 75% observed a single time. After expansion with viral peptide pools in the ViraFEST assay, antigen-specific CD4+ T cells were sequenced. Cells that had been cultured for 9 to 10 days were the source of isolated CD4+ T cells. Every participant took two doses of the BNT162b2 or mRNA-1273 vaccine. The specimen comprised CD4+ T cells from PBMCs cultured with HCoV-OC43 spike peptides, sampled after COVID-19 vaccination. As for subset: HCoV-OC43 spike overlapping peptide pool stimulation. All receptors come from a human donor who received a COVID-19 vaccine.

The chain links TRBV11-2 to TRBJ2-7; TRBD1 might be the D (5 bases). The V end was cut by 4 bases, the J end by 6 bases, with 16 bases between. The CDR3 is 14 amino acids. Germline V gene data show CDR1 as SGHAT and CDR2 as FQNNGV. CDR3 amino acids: CASSSNQGRGEQYF. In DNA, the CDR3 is TGTGCCAGCAGCTCTAATCAGGGCCGCGGCGAGCAGTACTTC.

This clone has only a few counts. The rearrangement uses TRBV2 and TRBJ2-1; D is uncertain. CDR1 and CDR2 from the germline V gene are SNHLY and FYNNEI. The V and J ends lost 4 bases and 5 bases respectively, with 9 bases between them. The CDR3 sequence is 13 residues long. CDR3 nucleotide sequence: TGTGCCAGCAGTGTGGAGAGTAACAATGAGCAGTTCTTC. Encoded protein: CASSVESNNEQFF.

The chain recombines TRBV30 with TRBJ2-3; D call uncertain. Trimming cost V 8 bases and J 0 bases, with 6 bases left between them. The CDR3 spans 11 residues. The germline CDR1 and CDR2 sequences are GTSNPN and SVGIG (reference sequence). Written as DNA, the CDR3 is TGTGCCAGGGCTAGCACAGATACGCAGTATTTT. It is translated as CARASTDTQYF.

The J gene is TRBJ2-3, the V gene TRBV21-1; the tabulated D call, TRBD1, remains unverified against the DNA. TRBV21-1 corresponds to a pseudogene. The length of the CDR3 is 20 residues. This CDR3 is CASSKETTGGSTYCTDTQYF. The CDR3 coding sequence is TGTGCCAGCAGCAAAGAGACGACAGGGGGCTCTACTTACTGCACAGATACGCAGTATTTT.

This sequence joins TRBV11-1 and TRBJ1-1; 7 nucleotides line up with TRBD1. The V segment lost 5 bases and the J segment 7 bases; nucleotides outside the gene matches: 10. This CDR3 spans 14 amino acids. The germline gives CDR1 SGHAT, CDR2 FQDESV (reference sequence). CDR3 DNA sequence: TGTGCCAGCAGCGCTTGGACAGGCTCCGATGAAGCTTTCTTT. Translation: CASSAWTGSDEAFF.

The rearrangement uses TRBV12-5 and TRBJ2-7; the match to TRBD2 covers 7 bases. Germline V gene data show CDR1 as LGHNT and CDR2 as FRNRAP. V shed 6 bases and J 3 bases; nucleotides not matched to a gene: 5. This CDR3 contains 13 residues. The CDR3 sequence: CASGTGLSYEQYF. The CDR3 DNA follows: TGTGCTAGTGGCACGGGACTAAGCTACGAGCAGTACTTC.

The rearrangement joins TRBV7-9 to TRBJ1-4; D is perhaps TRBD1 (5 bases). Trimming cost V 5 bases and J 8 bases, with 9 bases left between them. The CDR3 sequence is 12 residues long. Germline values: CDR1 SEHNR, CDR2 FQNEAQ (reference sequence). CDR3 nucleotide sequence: TGTGCCAGCAGCCGGGGGGGAGAAAAACTGTTTTTT. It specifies CASSRGGEKLFF.

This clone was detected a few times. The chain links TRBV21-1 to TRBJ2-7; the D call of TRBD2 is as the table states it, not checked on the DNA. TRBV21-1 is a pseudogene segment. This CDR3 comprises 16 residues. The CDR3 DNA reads TGTGCCAGCAGCAAAGTCGCTAGCGGGGGGGCCTACGAGCAGTACTTC. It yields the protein CASSKVASGGAYEQYF.

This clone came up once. Here the CDR3 reads CASSPTSGSYEQYF. The CDR3 DNA is TGTGCCAGCTCACCGACGTCTGGATCCTACGAGCAGTACTTC. The chain carries TRBV18 and TRBJ2-7; no reliable D call. V shed 3 bases and J shed 1 base, with 10 bases lying between them. The CDR3 has 14 amino acids. Germline V gene lookup returns CDR1 KGHSH and CDR2 LQKENI.

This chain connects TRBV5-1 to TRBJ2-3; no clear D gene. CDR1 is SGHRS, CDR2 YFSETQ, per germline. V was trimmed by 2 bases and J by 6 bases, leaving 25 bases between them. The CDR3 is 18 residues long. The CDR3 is CASSFKGLGSTSGDTQYF. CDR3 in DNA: TGCGCCAGCAGCTTCAAAGGTCTAGGCAGTACCTCCGGTGATACGCAGTATTTT.

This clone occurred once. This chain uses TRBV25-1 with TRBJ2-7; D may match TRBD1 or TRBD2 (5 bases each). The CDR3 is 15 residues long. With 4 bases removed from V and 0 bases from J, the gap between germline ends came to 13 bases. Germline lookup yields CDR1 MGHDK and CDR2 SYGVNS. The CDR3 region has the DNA TGTGCCAGCAGTGGGGGGACGTTTAGCTCCTACGAGCAGTACTTC. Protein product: CASSGGTFSSYEQYF.

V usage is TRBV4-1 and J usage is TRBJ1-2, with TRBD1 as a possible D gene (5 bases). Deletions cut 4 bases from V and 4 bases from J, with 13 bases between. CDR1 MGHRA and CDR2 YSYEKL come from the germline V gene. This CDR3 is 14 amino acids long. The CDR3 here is CASSRGQLVYGYTF. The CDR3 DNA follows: TGCGCCAGCAGCCGCGGACAATTAGTCTATGGCTACACCTTC.

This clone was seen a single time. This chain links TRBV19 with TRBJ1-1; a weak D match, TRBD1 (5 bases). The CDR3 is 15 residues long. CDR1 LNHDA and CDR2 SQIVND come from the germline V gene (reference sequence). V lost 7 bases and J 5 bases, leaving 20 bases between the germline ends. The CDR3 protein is CASTPLEGRRTEAFF. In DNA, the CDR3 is TGTGCCAGTACCCCTTTGGAGGGACGGCGAACTGAAGCTTTCTTT.

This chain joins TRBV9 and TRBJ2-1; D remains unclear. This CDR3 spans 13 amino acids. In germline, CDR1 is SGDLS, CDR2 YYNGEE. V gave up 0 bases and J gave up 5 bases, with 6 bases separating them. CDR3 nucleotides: TGTGCCAGCAGCGTAGCTGAAAACAATGAGCAGTTCTTC. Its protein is CASSVAENNEQFF.

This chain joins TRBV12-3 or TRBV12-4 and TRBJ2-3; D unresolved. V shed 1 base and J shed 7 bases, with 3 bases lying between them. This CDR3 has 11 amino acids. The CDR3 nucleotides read TGTGCCAGCAGTTTAGAAAATACGCAGTATTTT. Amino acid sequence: CASSLENTQYF.

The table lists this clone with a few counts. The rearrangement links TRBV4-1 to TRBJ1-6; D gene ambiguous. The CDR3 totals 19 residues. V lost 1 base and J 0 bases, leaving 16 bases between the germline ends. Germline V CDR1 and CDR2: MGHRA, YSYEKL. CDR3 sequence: CASSQGNGKKSSYNSPLHF. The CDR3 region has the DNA TGCGCCAGCAGCCAAGGAAACGGAAAAAAGAGCTCCTATAATTCACCCCTCCACTTT.

CDR3 loop: CASSPAPGNTEAFF. In nucleotides, the CDR3 is TGTGCCAGCTCACCAGCTCCGGGGAACACTGAAGCTTTCTTT. The rearrangement uses TRBV18 and TRBJ1-1; unclear D gene. Germline CDR1 and CDR2: KGHSH and LQKENI. V lost 2 bases and J lost 1, with 8 bases in between. This CDR3 spans 14 amino acids.

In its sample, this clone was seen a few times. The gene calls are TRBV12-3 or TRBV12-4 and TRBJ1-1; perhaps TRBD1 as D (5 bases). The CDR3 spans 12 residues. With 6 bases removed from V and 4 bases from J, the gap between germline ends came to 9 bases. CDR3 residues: CASSNRGTEAFF. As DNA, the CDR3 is TGTGCCAGCAGCAATAGGGGCACTGAAGCTTTCTTT.

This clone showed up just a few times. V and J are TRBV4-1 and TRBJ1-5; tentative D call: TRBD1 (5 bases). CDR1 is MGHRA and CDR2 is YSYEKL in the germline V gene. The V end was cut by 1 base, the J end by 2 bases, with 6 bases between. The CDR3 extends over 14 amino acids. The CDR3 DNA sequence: TGCGCCAGCAGCCAAGTGGGGGGCAATCAGCCCCAGCATTTT. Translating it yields CASSQVGGNQPQHF.

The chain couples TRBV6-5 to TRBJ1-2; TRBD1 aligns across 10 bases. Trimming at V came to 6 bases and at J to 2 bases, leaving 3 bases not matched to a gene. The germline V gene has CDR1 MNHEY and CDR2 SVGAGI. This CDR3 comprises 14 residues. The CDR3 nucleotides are TGTGCCAGCAGGCAGACAGGGGGCAACTATGGCTACACCTTC. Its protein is CASRQTGGNYGYTF.